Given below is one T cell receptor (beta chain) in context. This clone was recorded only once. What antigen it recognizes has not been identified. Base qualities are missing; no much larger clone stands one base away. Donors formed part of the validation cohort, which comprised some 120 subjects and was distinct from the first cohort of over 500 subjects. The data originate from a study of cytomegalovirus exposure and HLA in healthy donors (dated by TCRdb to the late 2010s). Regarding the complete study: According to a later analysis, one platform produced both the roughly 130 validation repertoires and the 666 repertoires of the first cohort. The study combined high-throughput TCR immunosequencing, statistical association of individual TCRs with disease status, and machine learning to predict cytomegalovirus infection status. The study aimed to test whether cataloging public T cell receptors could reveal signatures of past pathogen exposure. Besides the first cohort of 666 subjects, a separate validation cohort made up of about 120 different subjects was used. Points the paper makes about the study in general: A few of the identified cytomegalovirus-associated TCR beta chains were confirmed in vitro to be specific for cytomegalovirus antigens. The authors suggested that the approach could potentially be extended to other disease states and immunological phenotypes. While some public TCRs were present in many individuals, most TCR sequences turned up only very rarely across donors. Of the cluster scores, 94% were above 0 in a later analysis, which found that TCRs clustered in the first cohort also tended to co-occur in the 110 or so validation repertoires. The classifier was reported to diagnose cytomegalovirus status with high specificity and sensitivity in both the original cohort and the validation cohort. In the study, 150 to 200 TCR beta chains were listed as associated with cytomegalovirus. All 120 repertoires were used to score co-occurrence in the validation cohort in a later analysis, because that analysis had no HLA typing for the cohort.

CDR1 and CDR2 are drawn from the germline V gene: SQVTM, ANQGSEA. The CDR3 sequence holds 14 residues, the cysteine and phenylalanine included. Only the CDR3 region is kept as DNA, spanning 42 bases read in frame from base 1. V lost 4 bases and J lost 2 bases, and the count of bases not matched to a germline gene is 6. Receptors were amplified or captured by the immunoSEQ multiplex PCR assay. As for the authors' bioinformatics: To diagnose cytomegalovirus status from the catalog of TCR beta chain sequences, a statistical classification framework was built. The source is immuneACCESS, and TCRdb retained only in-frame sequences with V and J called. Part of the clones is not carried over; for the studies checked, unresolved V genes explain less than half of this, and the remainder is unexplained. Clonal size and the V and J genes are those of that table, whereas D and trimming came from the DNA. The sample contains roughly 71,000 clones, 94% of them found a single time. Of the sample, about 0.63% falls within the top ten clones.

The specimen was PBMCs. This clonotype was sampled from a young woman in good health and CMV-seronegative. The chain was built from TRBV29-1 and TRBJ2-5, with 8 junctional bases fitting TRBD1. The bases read TGCAGCGTTGCTAAGGGGACAGGACAAGAGACCCAGTACTTC. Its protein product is CSVAKGTGQETQYF.